The TCR beta chain described here comes from a study of OX40 agonist ivuxolimab in advanced cancers. Study-level background: One patient with hepatocellular carcinoma and two with cutaneous melanoma, three in all, had partial responses. Findings and limits, study-wide: Some patients who did not respond also had low normalized T-cell clonal expansion. On average, CD8+ T cells had more expanded clones than CD4+.

TCRdb keeps only in-frame clones here, not all; method: immunoSEQ multiplex PCR. This sample has more than 80,000 clones; about 89% occur once, and the top ten carry more than 7%. A remark on this clone: No antigen is known for it.

V lost 8 bases and J lost 2, with 11 bases in between. Germline CDR1 reads SNHLY; CDR2 reads FYNNEI. This CDR3 is 13 amino acids long. Autoimmune disease history or systemic immunosuppression led to patients being barred. J is TRBJ2-3 and V is TRBV2, with no clear D. Specimen: CD4+ or CD8+ T cells sorted from blood, collected in a trial of the OX40 agonist ivuxolimab. The TCR was taken from an adult with an advanced solid tumor such as melanoma, head and neck, liver or kidney cancer. The CDR3: CASRAINTDTQYF. CDR3 sequence (DNA): TGTGCCAGCCGGGCGATAAACACAGATACGCAGTATTTT. Drawing the rest from reference TRBV2 and TRBJ2-3, the complete variable domain is EPEVTQTPSHQVTQMGQEVILRCVPISNHLYFYWYRQILGQKVEFLVSFYNNEISEKSEIFDDQFSVERPDGSNFTLKIRSTKLEDSAMYFCASRAINTDTQYFGPGTRLTVL.